Given below is one T cell receptor beta chain in context. Its antigen is unidentified. Time point indicated: sample taken at primary tumor resection. The donor population consisted of some 70 patients with untreated, early-stage non-small cell lung cancer. Sequencing covered unsorted whole RNA taken from tumor, nontumor lung or frozen PBMC. TCRdb reprocessed the 5' RACE reads via MiXCR and lists one record per CDR3 protein. The sample includes about 1,500 distinct CDR3 sequences, approximately 12% of them seen just once. The CDR3 has 17 residues. The ends lost 0 bases at V and 1 base at J; junction bases unmatched: 3. Germline V gene sequence: CDR1 SGHRS, CDR2 YFSETQ. This sample stems from a study of spatial heterogeneity in lung cancer. The study's findings and limits: Tumors with more nonsynonymous mutations had more expanded intratumoral alpha and beta TCRs.

Specimen: lung tumor tissue, collected at surgery. This sequence was found in a female donor with early-stage non-small cell lung cancer. This chain joins TRBV5-1 and TRBJ2-2; 10 bases are shared with TRBD2. The chain's CDR3 is CASSLAPSGRNTGELFF. CDR3 bases: TGCGCCAGCAGCTTGGCTCCTAGCGGGAGGAACACCGGGGAGCTGTTTTTT.